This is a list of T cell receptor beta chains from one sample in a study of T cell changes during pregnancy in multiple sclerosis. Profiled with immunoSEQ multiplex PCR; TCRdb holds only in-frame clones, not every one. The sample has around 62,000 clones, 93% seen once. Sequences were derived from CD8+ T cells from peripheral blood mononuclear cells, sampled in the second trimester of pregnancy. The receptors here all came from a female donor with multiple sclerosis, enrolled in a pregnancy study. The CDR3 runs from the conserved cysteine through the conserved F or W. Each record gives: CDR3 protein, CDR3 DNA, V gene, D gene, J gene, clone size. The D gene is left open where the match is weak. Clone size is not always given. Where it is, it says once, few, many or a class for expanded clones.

CDR3aa: CASSLVRTGGLSNTEAFF; CDR3nt: TGTGCCAGCAGCTTAGTCCGGACAGGGGGCCTTTCCAACACTGAAGCTTTCTTT; v_gene: TRBV11-2; d_gene: TRBD1; j_gene: TRBJ1-1; abundance: once
CDR3aa: CAISEEELAGGSYEQYF; CDR3nt: TGTGCCATCAGTGAGGAGGAGTTAGCGGGAGGCTCCTACGAGCAGTACTTC; v_gene: TRBV10-3; d_gene: TRBD2; j_gene: TRBJ2-7; abundance: NA
CDR3aa: CASSLEQGTGELFF; CDR3nt: TGTGCCAGCAGCTTAGAACAGGGTACCGGGGAGCTGTTTTTT; v_gene: TRBV7-9; d_gene: NA; j_gene: TRBJ2-2; abundance: NA
CDR3aa: CASSVTGGIESYTF; CDR3nt: TGTGCCAGCAGCGTAACAGGGGGCATCGAGAGCTACACCTTC; v_gene: TRBV9; d_gene: TRBD1; j_gene: TRBJ1-2; abundance: NA
CDR3aa: CASSSDRVGYTF; CDR3nt: TGTGCCAGCAGTTCTGACAGGGTTGGCTACACCTTC; v_gene: TRBV6-1; d_gene: TRBD1; j_gene: TRBJ1-2; abundance: NA
CDR3aa: CASSQQGTDYGYTF; CDR3nt: TGCGCCAGCAGCCAACAGGGCACGGACTATGGCTACACCTTC; v_gene: TRBV5-1; d_gene: NA; j_gene: TRBJ1-2; abundance: NA
CDR3aa: CASSQGLDVRHEQFF; CDR3nt: TGTGCCAGCAGCCAAGGACTAGACGTTCGCCATGAGCAGTTCTTC; v_gene: TRBV9; d_gene: TRBD2; j_gene: TRBJ2-1; abundance: NA
CDR3aa: CASSSGTGVSYEQYF; CDR3nt: TGTGCCAGCAGTTCCGGGACAGGGGTATCCTACGAGCAGTACTTC; v_gene: TRBV27; d_gene: TRBD1; j_gene: TRBJ2-7; abundance: NA
CDR3aa: CASSQYQVLNTEAFF; CDR3nt: TGTGCCAGCAGCCAGTATCAGGTTTTGAACACTGAAGCTTTCTTT; v_gene: TRBV14; d_gene: NA; j_gene: TRBJ1-1; abundance: NA
CDR3aa: CASSQTGGLAHEQFF; CDR3nt: TGTGCCAGCAGCCAAACCGGGGGACTGGCTCATGAGCAGTTCTTC; v_gene: TRBV7-3; d_gene: NA; j_gene: TRBJ2-1; abundance: NA
CDR3aa: CASSFKRRTDTQYF; CDR3nt: TGTGCCAGCAGTTTTAAGAGGAGGACAGATACGCAGTATTTT; v_gene: TRBV27; d_gene: NA; j_gene: TRBJ2-3; abundance: NA
CDR3aa: CASSRDRGLGSNQPQHF; CDR3nt: TGTGCCAGTAGCCGGGACAGGGGGCTTGGGAGCAATCAGCCCCAGCATTTT; v_gene: TRBV19; d_gene: TRBD1; j_gene: TRBJ1-5; abundance: NA
CDR3aa: CASSEGQGRFYEQYF; CDR3nt: TGTGCCAGCAGTGAAGGTCAGGGAAGATTCTACGAGCAGTACTTC; v_gene: TRBV2; d_gene: NA; j_gene: TRBJ2-7; abundance: NA
CDR3aa: CASSPGRGRGEKETQYF; CDR3nt: TGTGCCAGCAGCCCCGGGCGGGGGCGGGGAGAGAAAGAGACCCAGTACTTC; v_gene: TRBV7-9; d_gene: NA; j_gene: TRBJ2-5; abundance: NA
CDR3aa: CASSLTGQGATNEQYF; CDR3nt: TGTGCCAGCAGTCTAACGGGACAGGGGGCGACCAACGAGCAGTACTTC; v_gene: TRBV27; d_gene: TRBD1; j_gene: TRBJ2-7; abundance: NA
CDR3aa: CASSLVQRVVNTEAFF; CDR3nt: TGTGCCAGCAGCTTGGTACAGAGGGTTGTGAACACTGAAGCTTTCTTT; v_gene: TRBV5-5; d_gene: NA; j_gene: TRBJ1-1; abundance: NA
CDR3aa: CASSLTGVGETQYF; CDR3nt: TGTGCCAGCAGTTTAACAGGGGTGGGGGAGACCCAGTACTTC; v_gene: TRBV28; d_gene: TRBD1; j_gene: TRBJ2-5; abundance: NA
CDR3aa: CASRPTGAEGQPQHF; CDR3nt: TGTGCCAGCAGACCCACAGGGGCTGAGGGTCAGCCCCAGCATTTT; v_gene: TRBV6-5; d_gene: TRBD1; j_gene: TRBJ1-5; abundance: NA
CDR3aa: CASSQGEAFF; CDR3nt: TGTGCCAGCAGCCAGGGTGAAGCTTTCTTT; v_gene: TRBV7-2; d_gene: NA; j_gene: TRBJ1-1; abundance: NA
CDR3aa: CASSLNLLYYEQYF; CDR3nt: TGTGCCAGCAGCTTAAATCTCCTGTACTACGAGCAGTACTTC; v_gene: TRBV7-2; d_gene: NA; j_gene: TRBJ2-7; abundance: NA
CDR3aa: CASSRTKGGQGSYNEQFF; CDR3nt: TGTGCCAGCAGTCGAACGAAGGGGGGACAGGGTTCCTACAATGAGCAGTTCTTC; v_gene: TRBV6-4; d_gene: TRBD1; j_gene: TRBJ2-1; abundance: NA
CDR3aa: CASSLPGGPTEAFF; CDR3nt: TGTGCCAGCAGCTTACCAGGGGGCCCCACTGAAGCTTTCTTT; v_gene: TRBV7-9; d_gene: TRBD1; j_gene: TRBJ1-1; abundance: NA
CDR3aa: CASSPWVGDTEAFF; CDR3nt: TGTGCCAGCAGCCCATGGGTGGGCGACACTGAAGCTTTCTTT; v_gene: TRBV7-8; d_gene: NA; j_gene: TRBJ1-1; abundance: NA
CDR3aa: CASSLVGLVVSRHNEQFF; CDR3nt: TGTGCCAGCAGCTTAGTCGGTCTGGTGGTGAGTCGTCACAATGAGCAGTTCTTC; v_gene: TRBV7-9; d_gene: NA; j_gene: TRBJ2-1; abundance: NA
CDR3aa: CAWNAWTATNEKLFF; CDR3nt: TGTGCCTGGAACGCCTGGACAGCAACTAATGAAAAACTGTTTTTT; v_gene: TRBV30; d_gene: NA; j_gene: TRBJ1-4; abundance: NA
CDR3aa: CASSYGTGYGYTF; CDR3nt: TGCGCCAGCAGCTACGGGACAGGTTATGGCTACACCTTC; v_gene: TRBV5-1; d_gene: TRBD1; j_gene: TRBJ1-2; abundance: NA
CDR3aa: CASLGASGDTQYF; CDR3nt: TGTGCCAGCCTTGGGGCCAGTGGTGATACGCAGTATTTT; v_gene: TRBV5-4; d_gene: NA; j_gene: TRBJ2-3; abundance: NA
CDR3aa: CASSLEAGVYNEQFF; CDR3nt: TGCGCCAGCAGCTTGGAGGCGGGTGTGTACAATGAGCAGTTCTTC; v_gene: TRBV5-1; d_gene: NA; j_gene: TRBJ2-1; abundance: NA
CDR3aa: CASSPGVAGDGYTF; CDR3nt: TGTGCCAGCAGCCCAGGTGTGGCAGGGGATGGCTACACCTTC; v_gene: TRBV7-2; d_gene: NA; j_gene: TRBJ1-2; abundance: once
CDR3aa: CASSYGLAGVNEQFF; CDR3nt: TGTGCCAGCAGTTACGGGCTAGCGGGAGTTAATGAGCAGTTCTTC; v_gene: TRBV6-5; d_gene: TRBD2; j_gene: TRBJ2-1; abundance: NA
CDR3aa: CASSGPAGGPYNEQFF; CDR3nt: TGTGCCAGCAGTGGCCCGGCGGGAGGGCCCTACAATGAGCAGTTCTTC; v_gene: TRBV6-1; d_gene: TRBD2; j_gene: TRBJ2-1; abundance: NA
CDR3aa: CASSLGRDQPQHF; CDR3nt: TGTGCCAGCAGCTTAGGACGGGATCAGCCCCAGCATTTT; v_gene: TRBV13; d_gene: NA; j_gene: TRBJ1-5; abundance: NA
CDR3aa: CASSYKQGVNTEAFF; CDR3nt: TGTGCCAGCAGTTACAAACAGGGGGTGAACACTGAAGCTTTCTTT; v_gene: TRBV6-5; d_gene: TRBD1; j_gene: TRBJ1-1; abundance: NA
CDR3aa: CASSRGTSLSSYNEQFF; CDR3nt: TGTGCCAGTAGTCGGGGGACTAGCCTAAGCTCCTACAATGAGCAGTTCTTC; v_gene: TRBV19; d_gene: TRBD2; j_gene: TRBJ2-1; abundance: NA
CDR3aa: CASSEETEAFF; CDR3nt: TGTGCCAGCAGCGAGGAAACTGAAGCTTTCTTT; v_gene: TRBV7-9; d_gene: NA; j_gene: TRBJ1-1; abundance: NA
CDR3aa: CASSPAGFGTGELFF; CDR3nt: TGTGCCAGCAGCCCCGCAGGGTTTGGCACCGGGGAGCTGTTTTTT; v_gene: TRBV9; d_gene: NA; j_gene: TRBJ2-2; abundance: NA
CDR3aa: CASSLVTRKETQYF; CDR3nt: TGTGCCAGCAGCTTAGTTACCAGAAAGGAGACCCAGTACTTC; v_gene: TRBV7-8; d_gene: NA; j_gene: TRBJ2-5; abundance: NA
CDR3aa: CASSMTSGRYYNEQFF; CDR3nt: TGTGCCAGCAGCATGACTAGCGGGAGATATTACAATGAGCAGTTCTTC; v_gene: TRBV7-9; d_gene: TRBD2; j_gene: TRBJ2-1; abundance: NA
CDR3aa: CAIVSIEGGSYEQYF; CDR3nt: TGTGCCATCGTGTCGATAGAGGGAGGGTCCTACGAGCAGTACTTC; v_gene: TRBV7-2; d_gene: TRBD2; j_gene: TRBJ2-7; abundance: NA
CDR3aa: CASSLGTDPYEQYF; CDR3nt: TGTGCCAGCAGCTTAGGGACAGACCCCTACGAGCAGTACTTC; v_gene: TRBV5-5; d_gene: TRBD1; j_gene: TRBJ2-7; abundance: NA
CDR3aa: CSGVRDTGELFF; CDR3nt: TGCAGCGGTGTCAGGGATACCGGGGAGCTGTTTTTT; v_gene: TRBV29-1; d_gene: NA; j_gene: TRBJ2-2; abundance: NA
CDR3aa: CASSIDWDRNDEQYF; CDR3nt: TGTGCCAGTAGTATTGATTGGGACAGGAACGACGAGCAGTACTTC; v_gene: TRBV19; d_gene: TRBD1; j_gene: TRBJ2-7; abundance: NA
CDR3aa: CASSLSPHQPQHF; CDR3nt: TGTGCCAGCAGTTTGAGCCCGCATCAGCCCCAGCATTTT; v_gene: TRBV27; d_gene: NA; j_gene: TRBJ1-5; abundance: NA
CDR3aa: CASSPQVGGRSEQYF; CDR3nt: TGTGCCAGCAGTCCTCAGGTGGGAGGGAGGAGCGAGCAGTACTTC; v_gene: TRBV28; d_gene: TRBD2; j_gene: TRBJ2-7; abundance: NA
CDR3aa: CAISESQGGFDDTQYF; CDR3nt: TGTGCCATCAGTGAGTCTCAGGGGGGATTCGATGATACGCAGTATTTT; v_gene: TRBV10-3; d_gene: NA; j_gene: TRBJ2-3; abundance: NA
CDR3aa: CASTSSGGRWEQYF; CDR3nt: TGTGCCAGCACCTCTAGCGGGGGGAGGTGGGAGCAGTACTTC; v_gene: TRBV28; d_gene: TRBD2; j_gene: TRBJ2-7; abundance: NA
CDR3aa: CASSLMAGAYEQYF; CDR3nt: TGTGCCAGCAGTTTAATGGCAGGGGCCTACGAGCAGTACTTC; v_gene: TRBV28; d_gene: NA; j_gene: TRBJ2-7; abundance: NA
CDR3aa: CATSRARDSSYEQYF; CDR3nt: TGTGCCACCAGCAGAGCCCGGGACAGTTCCTACGAGCAGTACTTC; v_gene: TRBV15; d_gene: TRBD1; j_gene: TRBJ2-7; abundance: NA